The clone carrying this T cell receptor (beta chain) was recorded a few times. Its antigen is not identified. 13 Jbeta primers and 60 Vbeta primers were used for the PCR. Original data processing: Among the unique TCR beta chains that a later analysis counted, about 79 million in all, roughly 10 million were shared. The assay was immunoSEQ multiplex PCR, and TCRdb's table has in-frame clones only and misses some. That table furnishes V, J and clone size, whereas the DNA furnished D and trimming. Of under 200,000 clones in the sample, around 84% were seen once. This sample was included in a study of cytomegalovirus exposure and HLA in healthy donors. Study outcomes and limitations: Within the data, a cluster of highly shared sequence variants was likely a sequencing artifact. It was reportedly the case that the classifier diagnosed cytomegalovirus status with high specificity and sensitivity.

Germline CDR1 reads SGHTA; CDR2 reads FQGNSA. There are 15 residues in the CDR3. Trimming removed 2 bases from V and 2 bases from J, with 12 bases in between. The sequence derives from a woman in her forties or fifties in good health and CMV-seropositive. The chain is built from TRBV7-2 and TRBJ1-1, with no clear D. Sequenced material: PBMCs. The CDR3 DNA sequence: TGTGCCAGCAGCTTACTGGGCAGCAGTAACACTGAAGCTTTCTTT. It specifies CASSLLGSSNTEAFF.